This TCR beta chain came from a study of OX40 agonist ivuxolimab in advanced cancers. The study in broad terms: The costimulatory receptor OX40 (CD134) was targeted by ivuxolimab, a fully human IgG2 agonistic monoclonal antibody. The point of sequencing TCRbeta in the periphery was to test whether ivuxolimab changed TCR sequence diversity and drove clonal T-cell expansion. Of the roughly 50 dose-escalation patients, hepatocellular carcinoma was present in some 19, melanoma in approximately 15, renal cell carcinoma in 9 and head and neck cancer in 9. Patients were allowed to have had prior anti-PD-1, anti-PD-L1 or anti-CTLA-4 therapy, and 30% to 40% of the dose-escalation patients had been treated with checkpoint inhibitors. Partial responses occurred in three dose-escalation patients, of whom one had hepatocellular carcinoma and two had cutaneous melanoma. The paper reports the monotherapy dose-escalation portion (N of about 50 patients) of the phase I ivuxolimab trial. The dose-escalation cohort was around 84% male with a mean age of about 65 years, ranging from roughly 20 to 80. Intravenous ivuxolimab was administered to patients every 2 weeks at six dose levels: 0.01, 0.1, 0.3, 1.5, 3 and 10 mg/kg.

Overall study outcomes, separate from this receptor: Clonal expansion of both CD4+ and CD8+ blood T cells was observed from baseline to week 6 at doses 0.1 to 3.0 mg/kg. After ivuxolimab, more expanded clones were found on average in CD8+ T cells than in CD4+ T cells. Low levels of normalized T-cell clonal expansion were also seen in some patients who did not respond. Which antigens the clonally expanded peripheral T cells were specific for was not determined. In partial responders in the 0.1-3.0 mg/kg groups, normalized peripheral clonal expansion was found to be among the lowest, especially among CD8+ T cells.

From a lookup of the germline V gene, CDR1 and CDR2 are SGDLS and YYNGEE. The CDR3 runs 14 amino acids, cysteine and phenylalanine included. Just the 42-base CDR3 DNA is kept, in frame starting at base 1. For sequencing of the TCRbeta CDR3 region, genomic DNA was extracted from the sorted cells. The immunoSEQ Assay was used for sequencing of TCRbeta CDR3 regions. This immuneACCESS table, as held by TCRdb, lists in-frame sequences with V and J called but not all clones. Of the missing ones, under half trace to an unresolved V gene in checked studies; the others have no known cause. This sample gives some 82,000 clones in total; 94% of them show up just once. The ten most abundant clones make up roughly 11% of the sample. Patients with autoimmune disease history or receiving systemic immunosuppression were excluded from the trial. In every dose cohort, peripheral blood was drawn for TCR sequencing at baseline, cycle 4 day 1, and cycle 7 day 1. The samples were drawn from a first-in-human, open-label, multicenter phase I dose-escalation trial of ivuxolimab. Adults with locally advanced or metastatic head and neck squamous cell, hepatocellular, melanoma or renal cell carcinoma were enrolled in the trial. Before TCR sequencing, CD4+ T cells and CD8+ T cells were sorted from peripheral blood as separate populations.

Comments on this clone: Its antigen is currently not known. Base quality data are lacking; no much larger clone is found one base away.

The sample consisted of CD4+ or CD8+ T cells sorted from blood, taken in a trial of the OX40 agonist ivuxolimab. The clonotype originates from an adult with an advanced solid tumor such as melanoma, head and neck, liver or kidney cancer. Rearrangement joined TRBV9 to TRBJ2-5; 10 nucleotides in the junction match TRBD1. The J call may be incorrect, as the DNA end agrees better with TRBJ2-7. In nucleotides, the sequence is TGTGCCAGCAGCGTAGGACAGGGGGCTTACGAGCAGTACTTC. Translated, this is CASSVGQGAYEQYF.